A selection of T cell receptor beta chains follows, all from one sample in a study of blood T cell repertoires in COVID-19. Clones were sequenced by immunoSEQ multiplex PCR, and TCRdb holds only the in-frame ones, with some missing. The sample records some 130,000 clones, under 85% being singletons. Sequences were obtained from peripheral blood. Receptors were obtained from a man aged 40-49 years with active or convalescent COVID-19. CDR3s include the opening cysteine and the closing phenylalanine or tryptophan. The D gene is left open where the match is weak. Clone size is given for some rows only: seen once, a few or many times, or a class if the clone is expanded.

TRBJ1-1 | . | TRBV18 | . | TGTGCCAGCTCATCCCCAGGGACTGAAGCTTTCTTT | CASSSPGTEAFF
TRBJ1-2 | TRBD1 | TRBV4-1 | . | TGCGCCAGCAGCCCGGACAGGGGATATGGGAACTATGGCTACACCTTC | CASSPDRGYGNYGYTF
TRBJ1-1 | TRBD1 | TRBV5-6 | . | TGTGCCAGCAGCCTAAAGACAGGGGAGGCGTGGAACACTGAAGCTTTCTTT | CASSLKTGEAWNTEAFF
TRBJ2-7 | TRBD1 | TRBV7-2 | . | TGTGCCAGCAGCATCTCCGGGGACAGAGCTTCCTACGAGCAGTACTTC | CASSISGDRASYEQYF
TRBJ2-1 | . | TRBV6-6 | many | TGTGCCAGCAGGCAGGGGAATGAGCAGTTCTTC | CASRQGNEQFF
TRBJ2-6 | TRBD1 | TRBV2 | once | TGTGCCAGCAGTGGTCAGGGGGCGCCTGGGGCCAACGTCCTGACTTTC | CASSGQGAPGANVLTF
TRBJ1-5 | . | TRBV27 | once | TGTGCCAGCAGTTTATATTCAGGGGGCAATCAGCCCCAGCATTTT | CASSLYSGGNQPQHF
TRBJ1-6 | . | TRBV27 | . | TGTGCCAGCAGCCGTCGTGAGGCCTATAATTCACCCCTCCACTTT | CASSRREAYNSPLHF
TRBJ1-2 | . | TRBV16 | few | TGTGCCAGCACCCCAAGCTCGGGGGTTCGGACTAACTATGGCTACACCTTC | CASTPSSGVRTNYGYTF
TRBJ2-5 | TRBD1 | TRBV9 | few | TGTGCCAGCAGCCCCCGGACAGGGGGAGGAGAGACCCAGTACTTC | CASSPRTGGGETQYF
TRBJ1-3 | . | TRBV21-1 | . | TGTGCCAGCAGCCTCCGGGACAGGGGGCCCTTCTCTGGAAACACCATATATTTT | CASSLRDRGPFSGNTIYF
TRBJ2-1 | TRBD2 | TRBV30 | . | TGTGCCTGGAATAGCGGGGGGGCCAATGAGCAGTTCTTC | CAWNSGGANEQFF
TRBJ2-5 | . | TRBV24-1 | once | TGTGCCACCAGTAAGACACTGGAAGGGACCCAGTACTTC | CATSKTLEGTQYF
TRBJ1-6 | TRBD1 | TRBV2 | . | TGTGCCAGCAGTGCCGGACAGGGTCCCCATTCACCCCTCCACTTT | CASSAGQGPHSPLHF
TRBJ1-5 | . | TRBV5-5 | . | TGTGCCAGCAGCTTGGAAAGGGAGAATCAGCCCCAGCATTTT | CASSLERENQPQHF
TRBJ2-2 | . | TRBV6-5 | . | TGTGCCAGCAGGACCCTAGGGCAGGGCACCGGGGAGCTGTTTTTT | CASRTLGQGTGELFF
TRBJ1-1 | TRBD1 | TRBV4-1 | few | TGCGCCAGCAGCCAAGATCGGGACAGGGAAGCTTTCTTT | CASSQDRDREAFF
TRBJ1-2 | . | TRBV7-2 | . | TGTGCCAGCAGCTTAGGTGGGGGGGCAAATGGCTACACCTTC | CASSLGGGANGYTF
TRBJ1-2 | TRBD1 | TRBV25-1 | . | TGTGCCAGCAGTGAACGGACAGGGGGCAGCTATGGCTACACCTTC | CASSERTGGSYGYTF
TRBJ2-5 | TRBD2 | TRBV27 | . | TGTGCCAGCAGTTTAGTGGGCGGGGGAGAGACCCAGTACTTC | CASSLVGGGETQYF
TRBJ2-3 | . | TRBV2 | . | TGTGCCAGCAGTGTGGAACCAACTAGCAACACAGATACGCAGTATTTT | CASSVEPTSNTDTQYF
TRBJ1-2 | . | TRBV5-8 | . | TGTGCCAGCAGCTTGCCGGGAGGGGGATATGGCTACACCTTC | CASSLPGGGYGYTF
TRBJ1-4 | . | TRBV4-2 | few | TGTGCCAGCAGCCAAGATCGTGAAAAACTGTTTTTT | CASSQDREKLFF
TRBJ2-2 | . | TRBV7-3 | . | TGTGCCAGCAGCTACCCCAAGGGGGGGCAAGGCACCGGGGAGCTGTTTTTT | CASSYPKGGQGTGELFF
TRBJ1-3 | . | TRBV5-4 | . | TGTGCCAGCAGCTTGGACAGGGTTAACGGAAACACCATATATTTT | CASSLDRVNGNTIYF
TRBJ2-3 | TRBD2 | TRBV7-6 | few | TGTGCCAGCAGCTTAAGAGTGGCCACTAGCGGGGGGGCAGATACGCAGTATTTT | CASSLRVATSGGADTQYF
TRBJ1-6 | TRBD1 | TRBV5-6 | many | TGTGCCAGCAGCTCCGGGACAGGGGAACATAATTCACCCCTCCACTTT | CASSSGTGEHNSPLHF
TRBJ2-2 | TRBD1 | TRBV7-9 | . | TGTGCCAGCACAGGGGGAGAGGCCGGGGAGCTGTTTTTT | CASTGGEAGELFF
TRBJ1-2 | . | TRBV29-1 | once | TGCAGCGCCGGGACACTCGGCTACACCTTC | CSAGTLGYTF
TRBJ1-2 | . | TRBV10-3 | once | TGTGCCATCACTCCCGGGCAGCGGTATGGCTACACCTTC | CAITPGQRYGYTF
TRBJ1-1 | . | TRBV19 | . | TGTGCCAGTAGTCTCCCCCGTGCGGGAACTGAAGCTTTCTTT | CASSLPRAGTEAFF
TRBJ2-7 | . | TRBV5-1 | . | TGCGCCAGCACCCTACAGGGCATCACGGACGAGCAGTACTTC | CASTLQGITDEQYF
TRBJ1-5 | . | TRBV20-1 | . | TGCAGTGCTAGTTACGGTAGCAATCAGCCCCAGCATTTT | CSASYGSNQPQHF
TRBJ1-6 | TRBD1 | TRBV19 | few | TGTGCCAGTAATTCGGCCGTTCAGGGGGGTAATTCACCCCTCCACTTT | CASNSAVQGGNSPLHF
TRBJ1-2 | . | TRBV7-2 | . | TGTGCCAGCAGCAAAAGACAGACCTATGGCTACACCTTC | CASSKRQTYGYTF
TRBJ1-2 | . | TRBV13 | . | TGTGCCAGCAGCTTAACAGGCAGGGCCACCTTC | CASSLTGRATF
TRBJ2-3 | . | TRBV7-9 | . | TGTGCCAGCAGCAAGGCAGGGTCGGATACGCAGTATTTT | CASSKAGSDTQYF
TRBJ2-6 | TRBD2 | TRBV7-2 | . | TGTGCCAGCAGCTTAGGACTAGCGGGGGCCTCTGGGGCCAACGTCCTGACTTTC | CASSLGLAGASGANVLTF
TRBJ1-5 | . | TRBV18 | . | TGTGCCAGCTCGTCAGGGGAGGGTCAGCCCCAGCATTTT | CASSSGEGQPQHF
TRBJ2-1 | . | TRBV7-2 | once | TGTGCCAGCAGAATTACAGGCATGTTCGACAATGAGCAGTTCTTC | CASRITGMFDNEQFF
TRBJ2-1 | TRBD2 | TRBV19 | . | TGTGCCAGTAGTACCTCGGGGAGCGGGGGCTCCTACAATGAGCAGTTCTTC | CASSTSGSGGSYNEQFF
TRBJ2-5 | TRBD2 | TRBV18 | . | TGTGCCAGCTCTCGAACCACAACTAGCGGGCGGGGTGAGACCCAGTACTTC | CASSRTTTSGRGETQYF
TRBJ2-7 | . | TRBV11-2 | . | TGTGCCAGCAGCCGGAGCCCCTCTACTAGTACCTTCTCCTACGAGCAGTACTTC | CASSRSPSTSTFSYEQYF
TRBJ2-3 | . | TRBV9 | . | TGTGCCAGCAGCGGGGCCGGGGGTACAGATACGCAGTATTTT | CASSGAGGTDTQYF
TRBJ2-1 | TRBD1 | TRBV7-6 | . | TGTGCCAGCAGCTTAGCGGGTCAGGGGGATGAGCAGTTCTTC | CASSLAGQGDEQFF